This TCR beta chain was obtained from a study of T cells in Graves' hyperthyroidism and ophthalmopathy. Overall study results and limits: Model predictions of ophthalmopathy came a median 6.5 months before onset.

It was RNA transcripts that yielded the amplified TCR beta CDR3 regions. First-round RT-PCR with HTBI primers amplified the TCR CDR3 region. Each CDR3 protein gets one entry after TCRdb re-called the multiplex PCR reads with MiXCR. Among roughly 700,000 distinct CDR3 sequences listed, around 15% were seen once. A note on this clonotype: What it binds is unknown.

This clonotype was sampled from a man between 45 and 60 years old with Graves' hyperthyroidism. Input material: blood.

The CDR3 bases are TGCGCCAGCAGAGGACAGGGATGGAATTCACCCCTCCACTTT. Translating it yields CASRGQGWNSPLHF. V usage is TRBV10-2 and J usage is TRBJ1-6; 8 bases are shared with TRBD1. CDR1 and CDR2 from the germline V gene are WSHSY and SAAADI. This CDR3 comprises 14 residues. The V and J ends lost 6 bases and 7 bases, in that order; junction bases with no gene match: 5.